The next 14 T cell receptor beta chains were all read from a single sample in a study of response to subunit inactivated influenza vaccine. From the RT-PCR reads, TCRdb called clonotypes with MiXCR, one entry per CDR3 protein. The data show roughly 790,000 distinct CDR3 sequences, with approximately 21% seen just once and approximately 10% held by the top ten. The sequences come from PBMCs from blood, collected 5 days after vaccination. The source of these receptors is a man aged 50-59 years who received an inactivated influenza vaccine.

V gene TRBV4-3 combines with J gene TRBJ2-1; D is unclear. The CDR3 has 16 amino acids. Deletions cut 0 bases from V and 6 bases from J, with 15 bases between. Germline lookup yields CDR1 LGHNA and CDR2 YSLEER. CDR3 nucleotide sequence: TGCGCCAGCAGCCAAGAACAGAGTGCCATGGGCAATGAGCAGTTCTTC. Its protein product is CASSQEQSAMGNEQFF.

Note on this clonotype: One end of the junction is discordant with germline, which a read error may explain. The gene calls are TRBV10-3 and TRBJ2-7, with TRBD2 identical over 7 bases. The V gene's germline CDR1 is ENHRY and CDR2 SYGVKD. The CDR3 has 15 residues. The CDR3 bases are TGTGCCATCAGTGAGTCCTCGACTAGCTCCGACGAGCAGTACTTC. Its protein is CAISESSTSSDEQYF.

This clonotype was seen more than once but under ten times. The gene calls are TRBV7-2 and TRBJ2-1; the D gene is possibly TRBD1 (6 bases). Germline V gives CDR1 SGHTA, CDR2 FQGNSA. The CDR3 is 12 amino acids. Trimming stripped 7 bases from V and 6 bases from J, with 10 bases between. DNA of the CDR3: TGTGCCAGCAAATTAGGGGGCAATGAGCAGTTCTTC. It specifies CASKLGGNEQFF.

V is TRBV29-1 and J is TRBJ1-1; D not resolved. Germline CDR1 is SQVTM and CDR2 is ANQGSEA. The CDR3 runs to 12 residues. The V gene lost 0 bases and the J gene lost 4 bases, with 6 bases spanning the gap. The CDR3 reads CSVEENFTEAFF. In DNA form, the CDR3 reads TGCAGCGTTGAAGAGAATTTCACTGAAGCTTTCTTT.

This rearrangement joins TRBV12-3 or TRBV12-4 to TRBJ2-5; D is uncertain. The CDR3 runs to 13 residues. V was cut by 1 base and J by 6 bases, with 9 bases left in between. In DNA form, the CDR3 reads TGTGCCAGCAGTTTAGTTCTGTCCCAGACCCAGTACTTC. Residues: CASSLVLSQTQYF.

The sample holds a few counts of this clonotype. The genes are TRBV18 and TRBJ2-3; 11 bases are a match to TRBD1. V shed 5 bases, J shed 3 bases, and the junction held 4 bases outside the gene matches. Germline V gives CDR1 KGHSH, CDR2 LQKENI. The CDR3 consists of 15 residues. The CDR3 bases are TGTGCCAGCTCAGAGGACAGGGGGCTTACAGATACGCAGTATTTT. This encodes CASSEDRGLTDTQYF.

This clonotype was detected only a few times. V and J are TRBV20-1 and TRBJ2-7; 10 positions agree with TRBD2. The CDR3 runs to 14 residues. The V segment lost 4 bases and the J segment 6 bases; nucleotides outside the gene matches: 9. CDR1 and CDR2 from the germline V gene are DFQATT and SNEGSKA (reference sequence). CDR3 nucleotides: TGCAGTGCTATACATCTAGCGGGAGAGGGCGAGCAGTACTTC. Protein: CSAIHLAGEGEQYF.

In this sample, this clonotype turned up many times. The chain couples TRBV6-2 or TRBV6-3 to TRBJ1-5, with 7 bases fitting TRBD1. The germline CDR1 and CDR2 sequences are MNHEY and SVGEGT. This CDR3 has 14 residues. V lost 3 bases to trimming and J lost 4 bases; unmatched junction nucleotides: 3. The CDR3 here is CASSYGDSNQPQHF. For the CDR3, the DNA is TGTGCCAGCAGTTATGGGGACAGTAATCAGCCCCAGCATTTT.

This clonotype was recorded at least ten times. The chain employs TRBV28 and TRBJ2-7; tentative D call: TRBD2 (6 bases). The CDR3 runs to 16 residues. Deletions cut 6 bases from V and 6 bases from J, with 24 bases between. Germline-derived CDR1 and CDR2 are MDHEN and SYDVKM. CDR3 sequence reads: CASRNAYGTDWIEQYF. In DNA, the CDR3 is TGTGCCAGCAGAAATGCGTACGGGACTGACTGGATCGAGCAGTACTTC. The entire variable domain, with the rest obtained from reference TRBV28 and TRBJ2-7, is as follows: DVKVTQSSRYLVKRTGEKVFLECVQDMDHENMFWYRQDPGLGLRLIYFSYDVKMKEKGDIPEGYSVSREKKERFSLILESASTNQTSMYLCASRNAYGTDWIEQYFGPGTRLTVT.

This rearrangement joins TRBV5-5 to TRBJ1-5, with TRBD1 matching over 8 bases. This CDR3 is built from 15 residues. Germline loops: CDR1 SGHKS, CDR2 YYEKEE (reference sequence). V was pared by 4 bases and J by 3 bases, with 6 bases of the junction left unmatched. CDR3 coding DNA: TGTGCCAGCAGCCGGGACAGGCGCTTCAATCAGCCCCAGCATTTT. Protein: CASSRDRRFNQPQHF.

V and J are TRBV7-6 and TRBJ2-3, with 13 bases that match TRBD2. CDR1 and CDR2 from the germline V gene are SGHVS and FNYEAQ. The CDR3 covers 17 residues. V was pared by 2 bases and J by 2 bases, with 4 bases of the junction left unmatched. Written as DNA, the CDR3 is TGTGCCAGCAGCTTATTTACTAGCGGGAGGGCCACAGATACGCAGTATTTT. Its protein product is CASSLFTSGRATDTQYF.

Ten or more counts support this clonotype. Germline is not matched at one junction end, which may reflect a read error. J is TRBJ2-7 and V is TRBV12-3 or TRBV12-4, with 9 nucleotides matching TRBD1. This CDR3 is built from 14 residues. Here the CDR3 reads CASSPRQGGYEQYF. The CDR3 nucleotides read TGCGCCAGCAGCCCCCGACAGGGGGGATACGAGCAGTACTTC.

The chain recombines TRBV20-1 with TRBJ2-7; perhaps TRBD1 as D (6 bases). CDR1 and CDR2 (germline): DFQATT, SNEGSKA (reference sequence). Between the trimmed V and J ends, which lost 3 bases and 3 bases, there was a span of 12 bases. This CDR3 has 13 amino acids. The CDR3 here is CSASTGSGYEQYF. The CDR3 DNA follows: TGCAGTGCTAGCACAGGGTCTGGCTACGAGCAGTACTTC.

This chain links TRBV7-2 with TRBJ2-1, with D maybe TRBD2 (6 bases). The V end lost 1 base, the J end lost 5 bases, and 12 bases lay between the germline ends. In germline, CDR1 is SGHTA, CDR2 FQGNSA. The CDR3 spans 15 residues. CDR3 sequence reads: CASSLGTSINNEQFF. CDR3 DNA sequence: TGTGCCAGCAGCTTAGGCACTAGCATCAACAATGAGCAGTTCTTC. The entire variable domain, with the rest obtained from reference TRBV7-2 and TRBJ2-1, is as follows: GAGVSQSPSNKVTEKGKDVELRCDPISGHTALYWYRQSLGQGLEFLIYFQGNSAPDKSGLPSDRFSAERTGGSVSTLTIQRTQQEDSAVYLCASSLGTSINNEQFFGPGTRLTVL.